Shown below are 6 T cell receptor beta chains from a single sample sequenced in a study of response to subunit inactivated influenza vaccine. TCRdb reanalysed the RT-PCR reads using MiXCR and keeps one entry per CDR3 protein. Of hundreds of thousands of distinct CDR3 sequences in the sample, 9% to 15% were seen once. Material: non-naive T cells sorted from PBMCs, obtained approximately 15 days before vaccination. These receptors all stem from a man aged 50 to 60 who received an inactivated influenza vaccine.

In this sample, this clonotype turned up a few times. The V and J genes are TRBV18 and TRBJ2-2; no clear D. This CDR3 is built from 14 residues. V lost 2 bases and J lost 1, with 5 bases in between. Germline V CDR1 and CDR2: KGHSH, LQKENI. The CDR3 sequence is CASSPWGNTGELFF. The CDR3 DNA reads TGTGCCAGCTCACCATGGGGGAACACCGGGGAGCTGTTTTTT.

This clonotype was recorded at least ten times. The rearrangement links TRBV27 to TRBJ1-1; TRBD1 is a possible D gene (5 bases). Germline assignment: CDR1 MNHEY and CDR2 SMNVEV (reference sequence). Trimming left V 0 bases short and J 4 bases short, with 9 bases between. The CDR3 loop spans 14 amino acids. CDR3 loop: CASSLSMGGTEAFF. CDR3 coding DNA: TGTGCCAGCAGTTTATCGATGGGGGGCACTGAAGCTTTCTTT.

The gene calls are TRBV12-3 or TRBV12-4 and TRBJ1-5; D remains ambiguous. V lost 5 bases, J lost 1 base, and 12 bases lay in between. The CDR3 consists of 15 residues. The CDR3 here is CASSPDKGSNQPQHF. The CDR3, as DNA: TGTGCCAGCAGTCCCGACAAAGGGAGCAATCAGCCCCAGCATTTT.

At least ten counts were recorded for this clonotype. The chain carries TRBV29-1 and TRBJ2-3, with 9 nucleotides matching TRBD2. CDR3 size: 16 residues. V shed 5 bases and J 0 bases; nucleotides not matched to a gene: 9. Germline-derived CDR1 and CDR2 are SQVTM and ANQGSEA. The CDR3 nucleotides read TGCAGCGTTAGAGGAGGAACTAGCGGGAGCACAGATACGCAGTATTTT. It encodes CSVRGGTSGSTDTQYF.

This clonotype was counted a few times. The V gene is TRBV9, the J gene TRBJ2-3, with a tentative D call TRBD1 (6 bases). The CDR3 totals 15 residues. CDR1 is SGDLS and CDR2 is YYNGEE in the germline V gene. Trimming took off 3 bases at V and 0 bases at J, with 11 bases between the two ends. The CDR3 loop reads CASSEGVLSTDTQYF. The CDR3 region has the DNA TGTGCCAGCAGCGAGGGGGTCCTTAGCACAGATACGCAGTATTTT.

The sample holds one count of this clonotype. The CDR3, as DNA: TGCGCCAGCAGCTTCGGACAGGGGGCGTCTAATGAAAAACTGTTTTTT. This sequence encodes CASSFGQGASNEKLFF. J is TRBJ1-4 and V is TRBV5-1; 11 bases agree with TRBD1. Losses at the gene ends were 2 bases for V and 3 bases for J; bases not matched to a gene: 3. CDR1 and CDR2 from the germline V gene are SGHRS and YFSETQ. The CDR3 is made up of 16 amino acids.